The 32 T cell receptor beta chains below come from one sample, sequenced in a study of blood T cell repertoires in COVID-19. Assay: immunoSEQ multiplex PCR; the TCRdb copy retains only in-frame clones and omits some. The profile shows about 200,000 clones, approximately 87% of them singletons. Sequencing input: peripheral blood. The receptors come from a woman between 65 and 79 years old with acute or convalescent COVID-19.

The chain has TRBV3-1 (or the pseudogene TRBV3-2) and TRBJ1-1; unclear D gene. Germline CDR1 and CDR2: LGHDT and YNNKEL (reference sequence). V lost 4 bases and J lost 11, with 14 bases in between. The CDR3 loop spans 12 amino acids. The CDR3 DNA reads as TGTGCCAGCAGCCGGACGATAGGCGGGGCTTTCTTT. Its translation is CASSRTIGGAFF.

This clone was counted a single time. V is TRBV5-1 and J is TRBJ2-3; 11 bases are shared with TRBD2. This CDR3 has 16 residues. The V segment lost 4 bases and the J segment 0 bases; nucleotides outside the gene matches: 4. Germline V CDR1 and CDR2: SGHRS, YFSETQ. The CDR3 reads CASSQGTSGSTDTQYF. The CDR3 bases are TGCGCCAGCAGCCAAGGGACTAGCGGTAGCACAGATACGCAGTATTTT. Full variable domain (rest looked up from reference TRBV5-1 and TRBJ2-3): KAGVTQTPRYLIKTRGQQVTLSCSPISGHRSVSWYQQTPGQGLQFLFEYFSETQRNKGNFPGRFSGRQFSNSRSEMNVSTLELGDSALYLCASSQGTSGSTDTQYFGPGTRLTVL.

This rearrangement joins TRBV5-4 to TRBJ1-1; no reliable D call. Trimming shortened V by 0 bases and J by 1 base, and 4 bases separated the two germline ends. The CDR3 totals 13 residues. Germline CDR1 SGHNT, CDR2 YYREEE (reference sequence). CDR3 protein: CASSLEPNTEAFF. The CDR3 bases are TGTGCCAGCAGCTTGGAGCCGAACACTGAAGCTTTCTTT. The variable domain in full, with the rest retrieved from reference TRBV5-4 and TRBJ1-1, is ETGVTQSPTHLIKTRGQQVTLRCSSQSGHNTVSWYQQALGQGPQFIFQYYREEENGRGNFPPRFSGLQFPNYSSELNVNALELDDSALYLCASSLEPNTEAFFGQGTRLTVV.

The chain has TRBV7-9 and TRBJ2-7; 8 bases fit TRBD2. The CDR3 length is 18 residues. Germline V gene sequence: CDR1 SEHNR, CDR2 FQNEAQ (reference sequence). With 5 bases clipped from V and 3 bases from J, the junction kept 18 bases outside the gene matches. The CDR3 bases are TGTGCCAGCAGCAAACTAAGAGGTGGGCGGGAGGCCGTCTACGAGCAGTACTTC. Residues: CASSKLRGGREAVYEQYF. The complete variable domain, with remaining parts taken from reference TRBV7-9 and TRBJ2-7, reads DTGVSQNPRHKITKRGQNVTFRCDPISEHNRLYWYRQTLGQGPEFLTYFQNEAQLEKSRLLSDRFSAERPKGSFSTLEIQRTEQGDSAMYLCASSKLRGGREAVYEQYFGPGTRLTVT.

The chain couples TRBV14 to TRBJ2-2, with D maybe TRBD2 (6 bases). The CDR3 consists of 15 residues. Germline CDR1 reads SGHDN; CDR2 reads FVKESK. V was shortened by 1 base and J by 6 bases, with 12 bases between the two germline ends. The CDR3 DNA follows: TGTGCCAGCAGCCAAGTTCCATGGGAGGCCGGGGAGCTGTTTTTT. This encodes CASSQVPWEAGELFF. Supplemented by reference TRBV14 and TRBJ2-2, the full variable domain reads EAGVTQFPSHSVIEKGQTVTLRCDPISGHDNLYWYRRVMGKEIKFLLHFVKESKQDESGMPNNRFLAERTGGTYSTLKVQPAELEDSGVYFCASSQVPWEAGELFFGEGSRLTVL.

CDR3 nucleotide sequence: TGTGCCAGCAGCCGGACAGGGAGGAATGAGCAGTTCTTC. The encoded protein is CASSRTGRNEQFF. The chain joins TRBV4-2 to TRBJ2-1, with 8 bases lining up with TRBD1. V lost 4 bases and J lost 7; bases outside the gene matches: 3. From germline, CDR1 is LGHNA and CDR2 YNFKEQ. The CDR3 consists of 13 residues.

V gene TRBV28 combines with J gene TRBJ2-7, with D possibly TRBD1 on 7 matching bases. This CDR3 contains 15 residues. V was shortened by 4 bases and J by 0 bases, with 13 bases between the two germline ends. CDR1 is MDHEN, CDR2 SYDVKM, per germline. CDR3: CASSSPGGSSYEQYF. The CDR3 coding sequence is TGTGCCAGCAGTTCTCCAGGGGGGAGCTCCTACGAGCAGTACTTC.

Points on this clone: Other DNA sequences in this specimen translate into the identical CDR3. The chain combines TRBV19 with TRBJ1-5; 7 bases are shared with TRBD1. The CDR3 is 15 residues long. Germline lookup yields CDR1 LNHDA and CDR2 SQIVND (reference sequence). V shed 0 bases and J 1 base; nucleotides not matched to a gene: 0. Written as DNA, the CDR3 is TGTGCCAGTAGTATAGACAGGGGGAGCAATCAGCCCCAGCATTTT. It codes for CASSIDRGSNQPQHF.

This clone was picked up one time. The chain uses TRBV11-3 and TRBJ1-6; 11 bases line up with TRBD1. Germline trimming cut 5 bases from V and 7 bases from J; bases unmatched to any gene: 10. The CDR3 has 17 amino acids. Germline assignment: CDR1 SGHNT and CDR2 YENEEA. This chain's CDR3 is CASSAESGTGGNSPLHF. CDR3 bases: TGTGCCAGCAGCGCCGAATCCGGGACAGGGGGGAATTCACCCCTCCACTTT.

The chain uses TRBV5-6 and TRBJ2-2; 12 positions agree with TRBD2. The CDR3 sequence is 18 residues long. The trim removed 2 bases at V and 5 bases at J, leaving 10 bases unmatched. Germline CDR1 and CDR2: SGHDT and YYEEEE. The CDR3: CASSLRLAGAFGTGELFF. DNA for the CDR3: TGTGCCAGCAGCTTAAGACTAGCGGGGGCCTTCGGAACCGGGGAGCTGTTTTTT.

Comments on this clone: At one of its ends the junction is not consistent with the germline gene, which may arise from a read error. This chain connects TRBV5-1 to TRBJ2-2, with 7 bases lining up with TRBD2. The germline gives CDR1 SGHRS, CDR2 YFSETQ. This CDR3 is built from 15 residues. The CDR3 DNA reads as TGCGCCAGCAGCCCGGACCCGACTAGCACCCGGGAGCTGTTTTTT. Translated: CASSPDPTSTRELFF.

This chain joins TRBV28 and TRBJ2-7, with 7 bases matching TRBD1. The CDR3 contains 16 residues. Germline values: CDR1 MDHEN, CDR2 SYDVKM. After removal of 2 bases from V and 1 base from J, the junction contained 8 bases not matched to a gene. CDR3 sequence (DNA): TGTGCCAGCAGTTTACATGTCCCGGGACAGTCCTACGAGCAGTACTTC. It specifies CASSLHVPGQSYEQYF.

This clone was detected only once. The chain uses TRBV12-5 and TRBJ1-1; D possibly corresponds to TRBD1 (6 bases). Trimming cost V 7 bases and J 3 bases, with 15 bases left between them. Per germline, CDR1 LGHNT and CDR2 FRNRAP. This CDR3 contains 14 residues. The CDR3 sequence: CASAPRGGDTEAFF. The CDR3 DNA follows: TGTGCTAGTGCCCCGAGAGGGGGTGACACTGAAGCTTTCTTT.

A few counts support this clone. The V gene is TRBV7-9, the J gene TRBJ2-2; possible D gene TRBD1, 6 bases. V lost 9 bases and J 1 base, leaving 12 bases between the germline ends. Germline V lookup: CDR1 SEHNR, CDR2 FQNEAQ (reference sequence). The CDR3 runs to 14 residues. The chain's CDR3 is CASVLRGNTGELFF. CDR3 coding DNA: TGTGCCAGTGTTCTCAGGGGGAACACCGGGGAGCTGTTTTTT.

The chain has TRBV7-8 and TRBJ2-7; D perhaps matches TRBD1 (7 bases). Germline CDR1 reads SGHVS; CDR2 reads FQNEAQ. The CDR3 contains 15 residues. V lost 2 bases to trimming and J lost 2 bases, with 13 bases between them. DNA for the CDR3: TGTGCCAGCAGCTTAAGGGGCAGGGGGGCCTACGAGCAGTACTTC. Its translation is CASSLRGRGAYEQYF.

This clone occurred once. The CDR3 DNA is TGTGCCAGCAGCCCACTCCGAGGCGAGCTGTTTTTT. The encoded protein is CASSPLRGELFF. The rearrangement joins TRBV6-5 to TRBJ2-2; no definite D call. V was clipped by 6 bases and J by 11 bases, with 13 bases between them. CDR1 MNHEY and CDR2 SVGAGI come from the germline V gene. CDR3 length: 12 amino acids.

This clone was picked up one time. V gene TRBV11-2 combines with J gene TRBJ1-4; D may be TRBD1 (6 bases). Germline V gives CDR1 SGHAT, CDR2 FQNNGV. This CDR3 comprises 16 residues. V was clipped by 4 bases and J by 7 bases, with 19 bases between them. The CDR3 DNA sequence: TGTGCCAGCAGCTCCGGGGGCGGGGGGCCTGGTGAAAAACTGTTTTTT. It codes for CASSSGGGGPGEKLFF.

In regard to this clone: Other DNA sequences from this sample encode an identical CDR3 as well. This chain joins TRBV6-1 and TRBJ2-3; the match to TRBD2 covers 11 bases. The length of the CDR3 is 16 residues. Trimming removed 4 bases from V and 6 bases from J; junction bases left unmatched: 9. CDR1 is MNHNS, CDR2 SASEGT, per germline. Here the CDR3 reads CASSVTSGGLTDTQYF. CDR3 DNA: TGTGCCAGCAGTGTAACTAGCGGGGGACTCACGGATACGCAGTATTTT.

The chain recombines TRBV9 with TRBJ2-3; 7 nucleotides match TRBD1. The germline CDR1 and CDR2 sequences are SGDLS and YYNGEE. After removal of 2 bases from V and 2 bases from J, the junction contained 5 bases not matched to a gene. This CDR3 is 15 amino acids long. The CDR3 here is CASSVMTGFTDTQYF. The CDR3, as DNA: TGTGCCAGCAGCGTCATGACAGGGTTCACAGATACGCAGTATTTT. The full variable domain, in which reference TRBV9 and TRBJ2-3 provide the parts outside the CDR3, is DSGVTQTPKHLITATGQRVTLRCSPRSGDLSVYWYQQSLDQGLQFLIQYYNGEERAKGNILERFSAQQFPDLHSELNLSSLELGDSALYFCASSVMTGFTDTQYFGPGTRLTVL.

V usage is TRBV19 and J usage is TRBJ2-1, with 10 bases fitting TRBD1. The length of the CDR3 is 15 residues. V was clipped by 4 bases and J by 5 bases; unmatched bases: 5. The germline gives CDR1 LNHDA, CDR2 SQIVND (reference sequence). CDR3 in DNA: TGTGCCAGTAGTACAGGGGACAGGGGTCACAATGAGCAGTTCTTC. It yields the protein CASSTGDRGHNEQFF.

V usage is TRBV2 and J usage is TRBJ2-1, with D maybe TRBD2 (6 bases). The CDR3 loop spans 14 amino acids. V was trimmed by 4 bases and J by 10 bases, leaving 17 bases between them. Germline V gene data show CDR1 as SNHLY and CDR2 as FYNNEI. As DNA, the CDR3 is TGTGCCAGCAGTGTAGGACTATCGGGCAGGGAGCAGTTCTTC. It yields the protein CASSVGLSGREQFF.

CDR3 residues: CASRRDRGTGEQYF. The CDR3 region has the DNA TGTGCCAGTCGCCGGGACAGGGGAACGGGCGAGCAGTACTTC. The gene calls are TRBV19 and TRBJ2-7; 10 bases fit TRBD1. The germline CDR1 and CDR2 sequences are LNHDA and SQIVND (reference sequence). The CDR3 is made up of 14 amino acids. After removal of 8 bases from V and 6 bases from J, the junction contained 10 bases not matched to a gene.

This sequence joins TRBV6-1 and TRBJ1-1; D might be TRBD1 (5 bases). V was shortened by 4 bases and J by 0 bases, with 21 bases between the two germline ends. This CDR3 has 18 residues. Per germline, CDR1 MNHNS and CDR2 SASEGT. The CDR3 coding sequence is TGTGCCAGCAGTGCCCAGATAGGACACGGCGCCATGAACACTGAAGCTTTCTTT. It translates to CASSAQIGHGAMNTEAFF.

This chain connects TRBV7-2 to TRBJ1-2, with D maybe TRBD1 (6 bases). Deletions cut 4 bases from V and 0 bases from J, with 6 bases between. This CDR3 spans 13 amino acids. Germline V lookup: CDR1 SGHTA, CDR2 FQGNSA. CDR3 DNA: TGTGCCAGCAGCTCAGGGGCTAACTATGGCTACACCTTC. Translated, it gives CASSSGANYGYTF. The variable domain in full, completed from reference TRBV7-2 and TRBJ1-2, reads GAGVSQSPSNKVTEKGKDVELRCDPISGHTALYWYRQSLGQGLEFLIYFQGNSAPDKSGLPSDRFSAERTGGSVSTLTIQRTQQEDSAVYLCASSSGANYGYTFGSGTRLTVV.

Here the CDR3 DNA reads TGCGCCAGCAGCTTGGAGGGAGTGCCTAATGAAAAACTGTTTTTT. Encoded protein: CASSLEGVPNEKLFF. The gene calls are TRBV5-1 and TRBJ1-4; D not resolved. This CDR3 is built from 15 residues. Germline V CDR1 and CDR2: SGHRS, YFSETQ. V dropped 0 bases and J dropped 3 bases, with 9 bases sitting between them.

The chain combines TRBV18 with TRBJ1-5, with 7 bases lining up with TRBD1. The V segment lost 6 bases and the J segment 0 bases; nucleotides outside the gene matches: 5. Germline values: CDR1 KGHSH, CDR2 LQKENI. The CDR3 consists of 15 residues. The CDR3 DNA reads TGTGCCAGCTCTTCACAGGGGATTAGCAATCAGCCCCAGCATTTT. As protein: CASSSQGISNQPQHF.

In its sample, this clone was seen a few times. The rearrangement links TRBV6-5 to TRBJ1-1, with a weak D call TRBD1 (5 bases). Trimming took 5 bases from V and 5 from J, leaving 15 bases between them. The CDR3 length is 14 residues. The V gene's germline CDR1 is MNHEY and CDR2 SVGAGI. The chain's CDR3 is CASSPPGGATEAFF. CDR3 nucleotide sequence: TGTGCCAGCAGTCCCCCGGGGGGAGCGACTGAAGCTTTCTTT.

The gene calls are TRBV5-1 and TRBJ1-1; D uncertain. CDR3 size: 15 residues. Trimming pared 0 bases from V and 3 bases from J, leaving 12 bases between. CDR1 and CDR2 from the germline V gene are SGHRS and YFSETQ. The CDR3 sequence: CASSLDQEWDTEAFF. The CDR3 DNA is TGCGCCAGCAGCTTGGATCAGGAATGGGACACTGAAGCTTTCTTT.

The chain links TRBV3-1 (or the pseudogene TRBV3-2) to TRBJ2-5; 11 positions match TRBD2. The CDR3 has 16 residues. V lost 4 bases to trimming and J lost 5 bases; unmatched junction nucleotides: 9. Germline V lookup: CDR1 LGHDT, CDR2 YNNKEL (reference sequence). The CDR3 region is CASSLAGGPSRETQYF. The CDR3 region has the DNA TGTGCCAGCAGCCTAGCGGGGGGGCCGAGTAGGGAGACCCAGTACTTC.

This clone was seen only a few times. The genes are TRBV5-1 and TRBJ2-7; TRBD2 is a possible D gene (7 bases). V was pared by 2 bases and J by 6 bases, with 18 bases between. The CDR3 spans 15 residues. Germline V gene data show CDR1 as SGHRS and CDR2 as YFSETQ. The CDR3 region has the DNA TGCGCCAGCAGCTTTGGTCGGGGGGCGACCCCCGAGCAGTACTTC. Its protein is CASSFGRGATPEQYF.

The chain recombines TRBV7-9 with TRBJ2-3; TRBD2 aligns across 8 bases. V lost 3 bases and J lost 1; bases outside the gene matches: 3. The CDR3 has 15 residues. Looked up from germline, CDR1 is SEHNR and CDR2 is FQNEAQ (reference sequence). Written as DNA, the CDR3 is TGTGCCAGCAGCTTTGTGACTAGCGGCACAGATACGCAGTATTTT. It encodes CASSFVTSGTDTQYF.

In DNA form, the CDR3 reads TGTGCCAGCAGCTTAGGGTGGACTAGCGGGGCAGATACGCAGTATTTT. Amino acid sequence: CASSLGWTSGADTQYF. The chain recombines TRBV7-6 with TRBJ2-3, with TRBD2 identical over 12 bases. In germline, CDR1 is SGHVS, CDR2 FNYEAQ. This CDR3 spans 16 amino acids. V lost 1 base and J lost 4; bases outside the gene matches: 3.